Listed here are 13 T cell receptor beta chains from one sample, sequenced in a study of CD8+CD57+ T cells in acquired aplastic anemia. TCR beta VDJ and CDR3 were profiled, and genomic DNA was the template. Each CDR3 protein is one row after TCRdb ran MiXCR on the reads. The profile shows about 150,000 distinct CDR3 sequences, roughly half of them singletons. Patients included in sequencing had previously demonstrated CD8+CD57+ cell expansion by flow cytometry. The source material was sorted CD4+, CD8+, or CD8+CD57+ T cells (not recorded which) from PBMCs. The receptors come from a human donor with aplastic anemia.

Only one count was recorded for this clonotype. The V gene is TRBV6-1, the J gene TRBJ2-3; D perhaps matches TRBD2 (7 bases). The CDR3 contains 16 residues. The V and J ends lost 6 bases and 3 bases respectively, with 19 bases between them. Germline CDR1 reads MNHNS; CDR2 reads SASEGT. CDR3 region: CASSLEVGGPTDTQYF. The CDR3 nucleotides are TGTGCCAGCAGCTTAGAGGTGGGGGGGCCGACAGATACGCAGTATTTT.

This clonotype was seen repeatedly, ten times or more. This chain links TRBV7-7 with TRBJ1-1; D uncertain. The germline V gene encodes CDR1 SSHAT and CDR2 FNYEAQ (reference sequence). The CDR3 covers 13 residues. The V gene lost 5 bases and the J gene lost 4 bases, with 11 bases spanning the gap. The CDR3: CASSRLIGTEAFF. DNA of the CDR3: TGTGCCAGCAGCCGCCTAATAGGCACTGAAGCTTTCTTT.

The genes are TRBV14 and TRBJ1-1; D may be TRBD1 (5 bases). V gave up 1 base and J gave up 4 bases, with 13 bases separating them. Germline-derived CDR1 and CDR2 are SGHDN and FVKESK. The CDR3 spans 15 residues. The CDR3 is CASSQGYPGGTEAFF. In nucleotides, the CDR3 is TGTGCCAGCAGCCAAGGGTACCCGGGGGGCACTGAAGCTTTCTTT.

V and J are TRBV25-1 and TRBJ1-1; 9 bases are a match to TRBD1. The V gene's germline CDR1 is MGHDK and CDR2 SYGVNS. V shed 8 bases and J 0 bases; nucleotides not matched to a gene: 7. This CDR3 comprises 15 residues. Here the CDR3 reads CASGGQGRMNTEAFF. The DNA for the CDR3 is TGTGCCAGCGGAGGACAGGGGAGGATGAACACTGAAGCTTTCTTT.

This clonotype was observed many times. The V and J genes are TRBV6-1 and TRBJ2-3; unclear D gene. Trimming took off 7 bases at V and 4 bases at J, with 15 bases between the two ends. The CDR3 is 14 amino acids. The V gene's germline CDR1 is MNHNS and CDR2 SASEGT. CDR3 in DNA: TGTGCCAGCATGTTGGCGTCGGGCCCAGATACGCAGTATTTT. It translates to CASMLASGPDTQYF.

This clonotype was observed at least ten times. J is TRBJ2-7 and V is TRBV5-1; D remains unclear. The germline CDR1 and CDR2 sequences are SGHRS and YFSETQ. The CDR3 spans 13 residues. Between the trimmed V and J ends, which lost 0 bases and 3 bases, there was a span of 7 bases. CDR3 loop: CASSLEASYEQYF. CDR3 coding DNA: TGCGCCAGCAGCTTGGAGGCCAGCTACGAGCAGTACTTC.

This chain's CDR3 is CASREIHSGANVLTF. CDR3 DNA: TGTGCCAGCAGGGAAATACACTCTGGGGCCAACGTCCTGACTTTC. This rearrangement joins TRBV2 to TRBJ2-6; the D is unclear. CDR3 size: 15 residues. The V gene's germline CDR1 is SNHLY and CDR2 FYNNEI. Trimming took 6 bases from V and 0 from J, leaving 9 bases between them.

The V gene is TRBV29-1, the J gene TRBJ2-1, with TRBD2 identical over 13 bases. Germline-derived CDR1 and CDR2 are SQVTM and ANQGSEA. The CDR3 contains 16 residues. Trimming removed 3 bases from V and 4 bases from J; junction bases left unmatched: 6. Here the CDR3 reads CSVDRLAGGPYNEQFF. In nucleotides, the CDR3 is TGCAGCGTTGATCGACTAGCGGGAGGCCCGTACAATGAGCAGTTCTTC.

The table lists this clonotype with a count of one. The rearrangement uses TRBV9 and TRBJ1-6, with D hard to call. V shed 0 bases and J shed 7 bases, with 11 bases lying between them. The CDR3 is 15 residues long. Germline assignment: CDR1 SGDLS and CDR2 YYNGEE. The CDR3 here is CASSVGVGGNSPLHF. Here the CDR3 DNA reads TGTGCCAGCAGCGTAGGCGTTGGTGGGAATTCACCCCTCCACTTT.

The table lists this clonotype with a few counts. The chain carries TRBV7-2 and TRBJ2-3; D uncertain. The V end lost 6 bases, the J end lost 5 bases, and 9 bases lay between the germline ends. This CDR3 is 12 amino acids long. Germline CDR1 is SGHTA and CDR2 is FQGNSA. CDR3 protein: CASRMEGDTQYF. In DNA, the CDR3 is TGTGCCAGCAGAATGGAAGGAGATACGCAGTATTTT.

This clonotype has just one count. The chain joins TRBV7-9 to TRBJ1-5; no firm D call. The V gene lost 3 bases and the J gene lost 2 bases, with 8 bases spanning the gap. Germline assignment: CDR1 SEHNR and CDR2 FQNEAQ (reference sequence). The CDR3 spans 14 residues. Here the CDR3 reads CASSFVRGNQPQHF. The DNA for the CDR3 is TGTGCCAGCAGCTTCGTTCGGGGCAATCAGCCCCAGCATTTT.

The chain is built from TRBV19 and TRBJ2-1; D uncertain. The germline V gene has CDR1 LNHDA and CDR2 SQIVND (reference sequence). The CDR3 is made up of 15 amino acids. V gave up 0 bases and J gave up 4 bases, with 10 bases separating them. DNA of the CDR3: TGTGCCAGTAGTATAGAGGGCAGCAAGTACAATGAGCAGTTCTTC. It specifies CASSIEGSKYNEQFF.

V usage is TRBV3-1 and J usage is TRBJ2-3; 16 bases align to TRBD2. With 3 bases clipped from V and 11 bases from J, the junction kept 5 bases outside the gene matches. The CDR3 is 15 residues long. The germline CDR1 and CDR2 sequences are LGHDT and YNNKEL (reference sequence). The DNA for the CDR3 is TGTGCCAGCAGCCAGGGACTAGCGGGGGGGCATGGGCAGTATTTT. Residues: CASSQGLAGGHGQYF.